This T cell receptor beta chain came from a study of T-cell memory formation after mild COVID-19. TCR alpha and TCR beta cDNA libraries carrying sample barcodes and UMIs were produced by 5'RACE using constant-segment primers. TCRdb ran MiXCR on the 5' RACE reads and lists one entry per CDR3 protein. The table includes 300,000 to 350,000 distinct CDR3 sequences, roughly 21% detected once. This clonotype was recorded a few times. The CDR3 totals 15 residues. Trimming took 2 bases from V and 4 from J; bases not matched to a gene: 3. Germline lookup yields CDR1 ENHRY and CDR2 SYGVKD. The chain joins TRBV10-3 to TRBJ2-2, with TRBD2 identical over 8 bases. The specimen sequenced was PBMCs or a T cell subset sorted from them (not recorded which). The TCR comes from a man aged 18 to 29 who had mild COVID-19 (a few samples of this study predate the infection). Cell type and time point are not known. This chain's CDR3 is CAISERGGSTGELFF. DNA of the CDR3: TGTGCCATCAGTGAGCGGGGGGGCTCCACCGGGGAGCTGTTTTTT.